This T cell receptor beta chain was documented in a study of blood T cell repertoires in COVID-19. In its sample, this clone was seen a few times. Those enrolled in Seattle joined during active infection and were followed longitudinally afterward. The assay was immunoSEQ multiplex PCR, and TCRdb's table has in-frame clones only and misses some. The data show about 170,000 clones, approximately 91% seen once. The TCR was taken from a man younger than 35 with COVID-19, enrolled during active disease. The source material was peripheral blood.

The CDR3 DNA sequence: TGTGCCAGCAGCGGCTGGGCCAATGAGCAGTTCTTC. Its translation is CASSGWANEQFF. The genes are TRBV11-3 and TRBJ2-1, with D unresolved. The germline V gene encodes CDR1 SGHNT and CDR2 YENEEA. The CDR3 sequence is 12 residues long. V lost 5 bases and J 6 bases, leaving 8 bases between the germline ends.